Listed below are T cell receptor beta chains from one sample, sequenced in a study of shared clonotypes between healthy human individuals. Clones were sequenced by immunoSEQ multiplex PCR, and TCRdb holds only the in-frame ones, with some missing. Among 1,400,000 or so clones listed, approximately 98.5% were seen once. Sequencing was done on a sample of naive CD4+ T cells sorted from blood. The receptors were gathered from a man aged 25-45 years in good health. CDR3s include the opening cysteine and the closing phenylalanine or tryptophan. A D gene is named only where the DNA matches it firmly. Not every row has a clone size; where given, it reads once, few, many or a size class.

v_gene	abundance	j_gene	d_gene	CDR3aa	CDR3nt
TRBV4-1	.	TRBJ2-3	.	CASSQVGNHPAAHTQYF	TGCGCCAGCAGCCAAGTCGGTAACCACCCAGCCGCCCATACGCAGTATTTT
TRBV10-2	.	TRBJ2-1	TRBD2	CASSSASGSTYNEQFF	TGCGCCAGCAGTTCGGCTAGCGGGAGCACCTACAATGAGCAGTTCTTC
TRBV10-3	.	TRBJ2-3	TRBD1	CANAGTETDTQYF	TGTGCCAACGCCGGGACAGAAACAGATACGCAGTATTTT
TRBV7-2	.	TRBJ2-1	TRBD1	CASSTPGQARYEQFF	TGTGCCAGCAGCACGCCGGGACAGGCCCGCTATGAGCAGTTCTTC
TRBV10-2	.	TRBJ2-1	TRBD2	CASSEFSGSSYNEQFF	TGCGCCAGCAGTGAGTTTAGCGGGAGCTCCTACAATGAGCAGTTCTTC
TRBV28	.	TRBJ2-1	.	CASSFGGVYNEQFF	TGTGCCAGCAGTTTTGGGGGAGTCTACAATGAGCAGTTCTTC
TRBV5-1	.	TRBJ2-3	.	CASSEAPSGSTDTQYF	TGCGCCAGCAGCGAAGCCCCCAGCGGGAGCACAGATACGCAGTATTTT
TRBV7-8	.	TRBJ1-3	.	CASSSREPDSGNTIYF	TGTGCCAGCAGCTCCCGAGAGCCGGACTCTGGAAACACCATATATTTT
TRBV28	.	TRBJ1-5	.	CASSPFGEGNQPQHF	TGTGCCAGCAGTCCCTTCGGGGAAGGCAATCAGCCCCAGCATTTT
TRBV9	.	TRBJ2-6	.	CASSVDVRANVLTF	TGTGCCAGCAGCGTAGATGTCCGGGCCAACGTCCTGACTTTC
TRBV2	.	TRBJ1-5	TRBD1	CASTVGTAFAQPQHF	TGTGCCAGCACTGTTGGGACAGCTTTCGCTCAGCCCCAGCATTTT
TRBV4-2	once	TRBJ2-5	TRBD2	CASSQVGTSGFETQYF	TGTGCCAGCAGCCAAGTTGGGACTAGCGGGTTTGAGACCCAGTACTTC
TRBV11-2	.	TRBJ2-1	TRBD1	CASSPNPGGTGVHEQFF	TGTGCCAGCAGCCCCAATCCCGGGGGGACAGGGGTCCATGAGCAGTTCTTC
TRBV7-3	few	TRBJ2-1	.	CASSFLLGNEQFF	TGTGCCAGCAGCTTCCTCCTTGGGAATGAGCAGTTCTTC
TRBV27	.	TRBJ2-5	TRBD1	CASSLRGLETQYF	TGTGCCAGCAGTTTAAGGGGGCTAGAGACCCAGTACTTC
TRBV5-5	.	TRBJ2-1	.	CASSSRKDQPYNEQFF	TGTGCCAGCAGTTCGCGGAAGGACCAACCTTACAATGAGCAGTTCTTC
TRBV6-1	.	TRBJ2-2	TRBD2	CASSDMGLATGELFF	TGTGCCAGCAGTGACATGGGACTAGCTACCGGGGAGCTGTTTTTT
TRBV6-6	.	TRBJ1-2	.	CASSSSGEGYGYTF	TGTGCCAGCAGTTCGTCGGGGGAAGGGTATGGCTACACCTTC
TRBV5-6	.	TRBJ2-3	.	CASTDTDTQYF	TGTGCCAGCACCGACACAGATACGCAGTATTTT
TRBV7-9	once	TRBJ1-1	.	CASSSQNTEAFF	TGTGCCAGCAGCTCCCAGAACACTGAAGCTTTCTTT
TRBV7-9	once	TRBJ2-1	.	CASGIARINYNEQFF	TGTGCCAGCGGCATAGCTCGCATAAATTACAATGAGCAGTTCTTC
TRBV5-1	.	TRBJ2-5	.	CASSLARVGQETQYF	TGCGCCAGCAGCTTGGCCAGAGTTGGGCAAGAGACCCAGTACTTC
TRBV25-1	.	TRBJ1-1	TRBD1	CASSARTGMKLTEAFF	TGTGCCAGCAGTGCGAGGACAGGGATGAAATTGACTGAAGCTTTCTTT